This T cell receptor beta chain was sequenced during a study of siplizumab effects on memory and regulatory T cells. Sequencing used immunoSEQ multiplex PCR; TCRdb keeps in-frame clones, though not all of them. The sample has 90,000 to 140,000 clones, under 95% seen once. Deletions cut 2 bases from V and 8 bases from J, with 9 bases between. There are 13 residues in the CDR3. Per the germline V gene, CDR1 is SGHAT and CDR2 is FQNNGV. The chain links TRBV11-2 to TRBJ2-2; D may correspond to TRBD1 or TRBD2 (5 bases each). The TCR originated in a human donor in good health. Sequencing was carried out using CD4+ T cells sorted from blood. CDR3 in amino acids: CASSLLGTGELFF. The CDR3 bases are TGTGCCAGCAGCTTATTAGGGACGGGGGAGCTGTTTTTT. Looking up the rest from reference TRBV11-2 and TRBJ2-2 gives the full variable domain: EAGVAQSPRYKIIEKRQSVAFWCNPISGHATLYWYQQILGQGPKLLIQFQNNGVVDDSQLPKDRFSAERLKGVDSTLKIQPAKLEDSAVYLCASSLLGTGELFFGEGSRLTVL.